A selection of T cell receptor beta chains follows, all from one sample in a study of CD4 T cells in relation to SARS-CoV-2 and coronaviruses. The method was immunoSEQ multiplex PCR; TCRdb's version includes in-frame clones alone and lacks a portion of them. The profile shows roughly 23,000 clones, around 77% of them singletons. The antigens these receptors bind are not known. Input material: CD4+ T cells from PBMCs, cultured in vitro. These receptors all come from a human donor in good health. The CDR3 runs from the conserved cysteine through the conserved F or W. Each record gives: clone size, J gene, D gene, V gene, CDR3 protein, CDR3 DNA. A D gene is named only where the DNA matches it firmly. A clone size is listed for some rows: how often the clone was seen (once, few, many), or a class if it is expanded.

few | TRBJ1-3 | . | TRBV3-1/TRBV3-2 | CASSHVTRSGNTIYF | TGTGCCAGCAGCCACGTAACAAGGTCTGGAAACACCATATATTTT
. | TRBJ1-1 | TRBD1 | TRBV12-3/TRBV12-4 | CASRPGTAEAFF | TGTGCCAGCAGACCCGGGACAGCTGAAGCTTTCTTT
. | TRBJ1-3 | . | TRBV5-4 | CASSPGQPSGNTIYF | TGTGCCAGCAGTCCGGGACAACCTTCTGGAAACACCATATATTTT
. | TRBJ1-1 | . | TRBV3-1/TRBV3-2 | CASSPMGRGNTEAFF | TGTGCCAGCAGCCCCATGGGACGGGGAAACACTGAAGCTTTCTTT
. | TRBJ2-7 | . | TRBV30 | CACSRGVNEQYF | TGTGCCTGTAGTAGGGGGGTCAACGAGCAGTACTTC
. | TRBJ1-5 | . | TRBV19 | CASSTSPPQHF | TGTGCCAGTAGTACAAGCCCTCCCCAGCATTTT
. | TRBJ2-6 | . | TRBV15 | CATSREAGSGANVLTF | TGTGCCACCAGCAGGGAAGCAGGCTCTGGGGCCAACGTCCTGACTTTC
. | TRBJ1-2 | . | TRBV4-1 | CARGTGYGYTF | TGCGCCAGGGGCACAGGGTACGGCTACACCTTC
. | TRBJ1-2 | . | TRBV2 | CASSEGTPYGYTF | TGTGCCAGCAGTGAGGGAACACCCTATGGCTACACCTTC
. | TRBJ1-3 | . | TRBV5-1 | CASSLGTVLSGNTIYF | TGCGCCAGCAGCTTGGGAACGGTTCTCTCTGGAAACACCATATATTTT
. | TRBJ2-1 | . | TRBV7-2 | CASSFGLYNEQFF | TGTGCCAGCAGCTTTGGCCTATACAATGAGCAGTTCTTC
. | TRBJ1-2 | . | TRBV9 | CASSPWRVQSYGYTF | TGTGCCAGCAGCCCCTGGCGGGTACAATCCTATGGCTACACCTTC
. | TRBJ2-7 | . | TRBV6-2/TRBV6-3 | CASSRDNAYEQYF | TGTGCCAGCAGTAGGGACAACGCCTACGAGCAGTACTTC
. | TRBJ2-3 | . | TRBV11-2 | CASSLDSSTDTQYF | TGTGCCAGCAGCCTCGACAGTAGCACAGATACGCAGTATTTT
few | TRBJ2-7 | . | TRBV7-9 | CASSFGAYEQYF | TGTGCCAGCAGCTTTGGAGCCTACGAGCAGTACTTC
. | TRBJ1-4 | TRBD1 | TRBV28 | CASRPPDRAPNEKLFF | TGTGCCAGCAGACCCCCCGACAGGGCCCCTAATGAAAAACTGTTTTTT
. | TRBJ2-7 | . | TRBV3-1/TRBV3-2 | CASSQDIGPSYEQYF | TGTGCCAGCAGCCAAGATATCGGCCCCTCCTACGAGCAGTACTTC
. | TRBJ1-1 | . | TRBV30 | CAWSRRRNTEAFF | TGTGCCTGGAGCCGACGGAGGAACACTGAAGCTTTCTTT
once | TRBJ2-1 | . | TRBV9 | CASSVVPQGNEQFF | TGTGCCAGCAGCGTAGTACCCCAGGGTAATGAGCAGTTCTTC
. | TRBJ2-3 | . | TRBV9 | CASSVDLWRYDTQYF | TGTGCCAGCAGCGTAGATCTCTGGCGGTATGATACGCAGTATTTT
few | TRBJ2-7 | . | TRBV6-7 | CASSGSVDRATSCEQYF | TGTGCCAGCAGTGGCTCAGTAGACAGGGCGACTAGTTGCGAGCAGTACTTC
. | TRBJ1-4 | TRBD1 | TRBV6-4 | CASSDSTGGAEKLFF | TGTGCCAGCAGTGACTCAACAGGGGGCGCGGAAAAACTGTTTTTT
. | TRBJ2-2 | . | TRBV24-1 | CATSDRGAGELFF | TGTGCCACCAGTGACCGAGGGGCCGGGGAGCTGTTTTTT
. | TRBJ1-1 | . | TRBV5-6 | CASNQLVGMNTEAFF | TGTGCCAGCAACCAACTCGTCGGGATGAACACTGAAGCTTTCTTT